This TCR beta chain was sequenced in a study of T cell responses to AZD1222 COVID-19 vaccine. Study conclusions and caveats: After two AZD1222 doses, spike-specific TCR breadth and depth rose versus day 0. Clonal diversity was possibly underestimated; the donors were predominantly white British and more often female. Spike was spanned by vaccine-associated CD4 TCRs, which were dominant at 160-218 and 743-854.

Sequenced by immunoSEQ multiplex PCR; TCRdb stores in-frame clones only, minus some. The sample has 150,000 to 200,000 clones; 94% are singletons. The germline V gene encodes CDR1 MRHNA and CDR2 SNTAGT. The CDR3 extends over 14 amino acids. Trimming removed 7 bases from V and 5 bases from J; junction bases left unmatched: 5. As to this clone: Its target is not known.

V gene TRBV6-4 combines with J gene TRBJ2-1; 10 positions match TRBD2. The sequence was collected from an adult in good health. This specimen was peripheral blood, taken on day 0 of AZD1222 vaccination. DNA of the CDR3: TGTGCCAGCAAAGCGGGAGGGCCTGACAATGAGCAGTTCTTC. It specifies CASKAGGPDNEQFF.